A single sample is the source of the 29 T cell receptor beta chains below, sequenced in a study of blood T cells in healthy people across ages. Combining a sample-barcoded 5' primer with a J-beta primer mix, a second PCR ran for roughly 7 to 12 cycles. TCRdb called the 5' RACE reads again in MiXCR, with one record for every CDR3 protein. This sample has around 1.7 million distinct CDR3 sequences, with 28% found just once. The sample comprised blood. These receptors originate from a woman in her thirties in good health.

The chain links TRBV6-5 to TRBJ2-1; the D is unclear. The CDR3 extends over 13 amino acids. The ends were cut back, 6 bases at V and 7 bases at J, with 13 bases in the middle. Germline CDR1 is MNHEY and CDR2 is SVGAGI. DNA for the CDR3: TGTGCCAGCAGAGATCGAATAAGGAATGAGCAGTTCTTC. Encoded protein: CASRDRIRNEQFF.

Of note for this clonotype: It may be a read error: a sequence one base away is much more abundant. V usage is TRBV29-1 and J usage is TRBJ2-1; 7 positions match TRBD2. Germline CDR1 and CDR2: SQVTM and ANQGSEA. V dropped 7 bases and J dropped 4; count of bases not matched to a gene: 7. The CDR3 has 13 residues. CDR3 nucleotides: TGCAGCGCCGTAGTCGGGGGGTACAATGAGCAGTTCTTC. Translated, it gives CSAVVGGYNEQFF.

This clonotype was detected only a few times. V usage is TRBV10-3 and J usage is TRBJ2-7, with D perhaps TRBD1 (5 bases). V was clipped by 1 base and J by 2 bases, with 9 bases between them. This CDR3 spans 14 amino acids. Germline CDR1 ENHRY, CDR2 SYGVKD. DNA for the CDR3: TGTGCCATCAGTGAGTTTCAGGGCCCCTACGAGCAGTACTTC. This sequence encodes CAISEFQGPYEQYF.

The genes are TRBV3-1 and TRBJ1-2, with a tentative D call TRBD1 (5 bases). The CDR3 covers 15 residues. V lost 1 base, J lost 2 bases, and 11 bases lay in between. The germline V gene has CDR1 LGHDT and CDR2 YNNKEL (reference sequence). CDR3 sequence (DNA): TGTGCCAGCAGCCAAGGTTGGGACGGAAACTATGGCTACACCTTC. It is translated as CASSQGWDGNYGYTF. Based on the CDR3 plus reference TRBV3-1 and TRBJ1-2, the full variable domain is DTAVSQTPKYLVTQMGNDKSIKCEQNLGHDTMYWYKQDSKKFLKIMFSYNNKELIINETVPNRFSPKSPDKAHLNLHINSLELGDSAVYFCASSQGWDGNYGYTFGSGTRLTVV.

The chain employs TRBV29-1 and TRBJ1-2; perhaps TRBD1 as D (5 bases). Germline V lookup: CDR1 SQVTM, CDR2 ANQGSEA. V was pared by 7 bases and J by 7 bases, with 19 bases between. The CDR3 extends over 13 amino acids. CDR3 sequence reads: CSAGEPGKSGYTF. CDR3 nucleotides: TGCAGCGCCGGGGAGCCAGGGAAGAGTGGCTACACCTTC.

The chain employs TRBV20-1 and TRBJ2-7; D is unclear. V lost 4 bases to trimming and J lost 7 bases, with 17 bases between them. The germline CDR1 and CDR2 sequences are DFQATT and SNEGSKA (reference sequence). The CDR3 runs to 13 residues. The CDR3 DNA is TGCAGTGCTAAATTAACCTCCTACAATGAGCAGTACTTC. Its translation: CSAKLTSYNEQYF.

This clonotype was seen repeatedly, ten times or more. V usage is TRBV12-3 or TRBV12-4 and J usage is TRBJ2-7; no clear D gene. The germline V and J ends were trimmed by 3 bases and 7 bases, with 7 bases remaining between them. The CDR3 spans 11 residues. In nucleotides, the CDR3 is TGTGCCAGCAGTTTCCAGTGGGAGCAGTACTTC. Translating it yields CASSFQWEQYF.

This clonotype has only one observation. The genes are TRBV27 and TRBJ2-2; D gene uncertain. CDR1 is MNHEY, CDR2 SMNVEV, per germline (reference sequence). This CDR3 is 12 amino acids long. The V end was cut by 8 bases, the J end by 6 bases, with 10 bases between. CDR3 residues: CASLGWPGELFF. The CDR3 bases are TGTGCCAGCCTAGGGTGGCCCGGGGAGCTGTTTTTT.

The chain couples TRBV20-1 to TRBJ2-3; 7 bases map to TRBD1. Germline V CDR1 and CDR2: DFQATT, SNEGSKA (reference sequence). Losses at the gene ends were 3 bases for V and 0 bases for J; bases not matched to a gene: 12. This CDR3 is built from 17 residues. The CDR3 nucleotides are TGCAGTGCTAGCCGGGACAGCCCGATCCCTAGCACAGATACGCAGTATTTT. The encoded protein is CSASRDSPIPSTDTQYF.

V usage is TRBV20-1 and J usage is TRBJ2-1; tentative D call: TRBD2 (6 bases). The assigned J gene may be wrong: the sequence end matches TRBJ2-7 better. CDR1 and CDR2 (germline): DFQATT, SNEGSKA (reference sequence). This CDR3 spans 13 amino acids. The CDR3 is CSARDSLYNEQYF. DNA for the CDR3: TGCAGCGCGCGGGACTCCTTATACAATGAGCAGTACTTC.

The chain carries TRBV20-1 and TRBJ2-3, with 7 nucleotides matching TRBD1. Germline V lookup: CDR1 DFQATT, CDR2 SNEGSKA (reference sequence). Losses at the gene ends were 1 base for V and 0 bases for J; bases not matched to a gene: 4. The CDR3 length is 15 residues. The CDR3 here is CSARVGTVSTDTQYF. The CDR3 coding sequence is TGCAGTGCTAGAGTTGGGACAGTTAGCACAGATACGCAGTATTTT.

This clonotype came up many times. The rearrangement joins TRBV10-1 to TRBJ2-1, with no clear D. The CDR3 is 16 residues long. The ends were cut back, 0 bases at V and 0 bases at J, with 9 bases in the middle. Germline V gives CDR1 WNHNN, CDR2 SYGVQD (reference sequence). This CDR3 reads CASSESQASSYNEQFF. The CDR3 DNA sequence: TGCGCCAGCAGTGAGTCCCAGGCAAGCTCCTACAATGAGCAGTTCTTC.

This clonotype was observed at least ten times. The rearrangement joins TRBV4-2 to TRBJ2-1; D may be TRBD1 or TRBD2 (6 bases each). CDR3 length: 15 residues. The germline V gene has CDR1 LGHNA and CDR2 YNFKEQ. Trimming cost V 1 base and J 7 bases, with 14 bases left between them. The CDR3 region is CASSQVGGRGNEQFF. In DNA, the CDR3 is TGTGCCAGCAGCCAAGTGGGGGGCCGCGGAAATGAGCAGTTCTTC.

This rearrangement joins TRBV20-1 to TRBJ2-3; D not resolved. CDR1 and CDR2 (germline): DFQATT, SNEGSKA (reference sequence). Trimming pared 3 bases from V and 3 bases from J, leaving 22 bases between. This CDR3 contains 17 residues. CDR3 bases: TGCAGTGCTAGTTTGGCTACCAGAGGTCCTGTAACAGATACGCAGTATTTT. The encoded protein is CSASLATRGPVTDTQYF.

Ten or more counts support this clonotype. In DNA, the CDR3 is TGTGCCAGCAGCTTTCGGGACAGCTACGAGCAGTACTTC. The encoded protein is CASSFRDSYEQYF. V and J are TRBV7-9 and TRBJ2-7; 7 bases agree with TRBD1. The CDR3 has 13 amino acids. The V gene's germline CDR1 is SEHNR and CDR2 FQNEAQ (reference sequence). After removal of 3 bases from V and 3 bases from J, the junction contained 2 bases not matched to a gene.

This clonotype has a count of ten or more. The V call is TRBV5-1, the J call TRBJ2-7; D is perhaps TRBD2 (7 bases). Trimming left V 3 bases short and J 3 bases short, with 13 bases between. CDR1 is SGHRS, CDR2 YFSETQ, per germline. The CDR3 totals 14 residues. CDR3 in DNA: TGCGCCAGCAGCTCGGGGGGCGAGAACTACGAGCAGTACTTC. This translates into CASSSGGENYEQYF.

This clonotype was seen many times. A junction end diverges from the germline sequence, so it may reflect a read error. V usage is TRBV20-1 and J usage is TRBJ2-1; 12 bases line up with TRBD1. CDR1 and CDR2 (germline): DFQATT, SNEGSKA (reference sequence). The CDR3 has 14 amino acids. CDR3 protein: CSASGTGGYYEQFF. The CDR3 nucleotides are TGCAGTGCTAGCGGGACAGGGGGCTACTATGAGCAGTTCTTC.

This clonotype was seen only a few times. J is TRBJ2-7 and V is TRBV7-6; 9 bases line up with TRBD1. V dropped 5 bases and J dropped 6; count of bases not matched to a gene: 11. The germline CDR1 and CDR2 sequences are SGHVS and FNYEAQ. The CDR3 consists of 15 residues. CDR3 nucleotide sequence: TGTGCCAGCAGCGGACAAACCGGGACAGGGTCCGAGCAGTACTTC. Translating gives CASSGQTGTGSEQYF.

The chain has TRBV5-5 and TRBJ2-7; TRBD1 matches at 11 bases. J gave up 3 bases and V 5 bases, and 7 bases lay outside the gene matches. Germline V lookup: CDR1 SGHKS, CDR2 YYEKEE (reference sequence). The CDR3 extends over 15 amino acids. CDR3 sequence: CASRGTGQGVYEQYF. In DNA form, the CDR3 reads TGTGCCAGCAGGGGGACGGGACAGGGGGTCTACGAGCAGTACTTC.

On this clonotype itself: Compared with germline, one end of the junction differs, possibly owing to a read error. This rearrangement joins TRBV11-2 to TRBJ2-7; D might be TRBD2 (5 bases). The CDR3 spans 13 residues. Germline V lookup: CDR1 SGHAT, CDR2 FQNNGV. The chain's CDR3 is CAGSLEGTYEQYF. The CDR3 nucleotides are TGTGCCGGCAGCTTAGAGGGAACCTACGAGCAGTACTTC. The full variable domain, in which reference TRBV11-2 and TRBJ2-7 provide the parts outside the CDR3, is EAGVAQSPRYKIIEKRQSVAFWCNPISGHATLYWYQQILGQGPKLLIQFQNNGVVDDSQLPKDRFSAERLKGVDSTLKIQPAKLEDSAVYLCAGSLEGTYEQYFGPGTRLTVT.

The table lists this clonotype with a count of one. J is TRBJ2-1 and V is TRBV5-1, with TRBD1 identical over 9 bases. CDR1 is SGHRS, CDR2 YFSETQ, per germline. V was pared by 5 bases and J by 6 bases, with 9 bases of the junction left unmatched. The CDR3 contains 15 residues. Here the CDR3 reads CASSSGTGSFNEQFF. For the CDR3, the DNA is TGCGCCAGCAGTTCCGGGACAGGGTCGTTCAATGAGCAGTTCTTC.

This clonotype was seen repeatedly, ten times or more. The chain has TRBV7-9 and TRBJ2-1, with TRBD2 matching over 8 bases. Germline V gene lookup returns CDR1 SEHNR and CDR2 FQNEAQ (reference sequence). V lost 1 base to trimming and J lost 15 bases; unmatched junction nucleotides: 11. The CDR3 sequence is 14 residues long. CDR3 coding DNA: TGTGCCAGCAGCTTAGAAACGGTCGGCGGGAGGATGTTCTTC. This gives the protein CASSLETVGGRMFF.

This clonotype has just a few counts. The chain carries TRBV7-6 and TRBJ2-1; 11 positions agree with TRBD2. The V gene end was trimmed by 3 bases and the J gene end by 8 bases; junction bases not matched to a gene: 6. The CDR3 sequence is 15 residues long. Per the germline V gene, CDR1 is SGHVS and CDR2 is FNYEAQ. CDR3 in amino acids: CASSFKLAGVDEQFF. In nucleotides, the CDR3 is TGTGCCAGCAGCTTTAAACTAGCGGGAGTCGATGAGCAGTTCTTC.

V usage is TRBV6-2 or TRBV6-3 and J usage is TRBJ1-1; D ambiguous. V lost 0 bases and J 1 base, leaving 15 bases between the germline ends. The CDR3 runs to 17 residues. Germline assignment: CDR1 MNHEY and CDR2 SVGEGT. CDR3 sequence: CASSYSNWRVTNTEAFF. The CDR3 coding sequence is TGTGCCAGCAGTTACTCGAACTGGAGGGTCACGAACACTGAAGCTTTCTTT.

The chain carries TRBV7-9 and TRBJ2-2; TRBD1 or TRBD2 may be the D gene (5 bases each). The CDR3 contains 15 residues. Trimming took off 5 bases at V and 7 bases at J, with 17 bases between the two ends. The germline V gene has CDR1 SEHNR and CDR2 FQNEAQ (reference sequence). The CDR3 loop is CASSPPGRQNGELFF. In nucleotides, the CDR3 is TGTGCCAGCAGCCCGCCGGGACGGCAAAACGGGGAGCTGTTTTTT.

In the case of this clonotype: This may arise from a read error, as a much more abundant clone is one base away. This chain links TRBV28 with TRBJ2-7, with 7 bases matching TRBD2. The junction had 11 bases not matched to a gene; V was cut back by 10 bases and J by 2 bases. Germline V lookup: CDR1 MDHEN, CDR2 SYDVKM. The CDR3 is 14 residues long. The CDR3 reads CANKNPTSAYEQYF. CDR3 coding DNA: TGTGCCAACAAGAATCCCACTAGCGCCTACGAGCAGTACTTC. Looking up the rest from reference TRBV28 and TRBJ2-7 gives the full variable domain: DVKVTQSSRYLVKRTGEKVFLECVQDMDHENMFWYRQDPGLGLRLIYFSYDVKMKEKGDIPEGYSVSREKKERFSLILESASTNQTSMYLCANKNPTSAYEQYFGPGTRLTVT.

The chain links TRBV20-1 to TRBJ2-3, with unresolved D. The germline V and J ends were trimmed by 0 bases and 4 bases, with 8 bases remaining between them. Germline V gene lookup returns CDR1 DFQATT and CDR2 SNEGSKA (reference sequence). The CDR3 contains 13 residues. CDR3 protein: CSARDDGPDTQYF. DNA of the CDR3: TGCAGTGCTAGAGATGACGGGCCAGATACGCAGTATTTT.

As for this clonotype: Compared with germline, one end of the junction differs, possibly owing to a read error. V usage is TRBV5-1 and J usage is TRBJ2-3, with unresolved D. The CDR3 runs 15 residues. The germline gives CDR1 SGHRS, CDR2 YFSETQ. CDR3 amino acids: CAGSLYEDSTDTQYF. In DNA, the CDR3 is TGCGCCGGCAGCTTGTATGAGGATAGCACAGATACGCAGTATTTT.

This clonotype appeared a few times. The chain employs TRBV29-1 and TRBJ2-1, with D perhaps TRBD1 or TRBD2 (5 bases each). Germline V gives CDR1 SQVTM, CDR2 ANQGSEA. Trimming pared 6 bases from V and 5 bases from J, leaving 17 bases between. This CDR3 is built from 14 residues. Written as DNA, the CDR3 is TGCAGCGTGATACCCGGGACGATCAACAATGAGCAGTTCTTC. It codes for CSVIPGTINNEQFF.